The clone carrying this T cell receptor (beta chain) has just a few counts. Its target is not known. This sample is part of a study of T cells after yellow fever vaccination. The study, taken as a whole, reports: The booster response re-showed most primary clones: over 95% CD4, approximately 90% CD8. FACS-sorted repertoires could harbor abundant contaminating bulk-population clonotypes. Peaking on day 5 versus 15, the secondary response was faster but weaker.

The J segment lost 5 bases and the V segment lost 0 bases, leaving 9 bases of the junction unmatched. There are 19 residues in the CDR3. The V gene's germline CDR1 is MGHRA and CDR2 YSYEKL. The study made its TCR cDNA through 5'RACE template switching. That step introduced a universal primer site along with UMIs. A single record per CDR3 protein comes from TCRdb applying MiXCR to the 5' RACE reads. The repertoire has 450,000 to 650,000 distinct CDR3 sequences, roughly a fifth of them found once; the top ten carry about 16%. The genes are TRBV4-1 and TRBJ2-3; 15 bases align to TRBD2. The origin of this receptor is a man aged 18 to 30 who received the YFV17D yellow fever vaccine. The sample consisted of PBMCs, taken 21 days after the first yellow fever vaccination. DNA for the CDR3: TGCGCCAGCAGCCAAGAACGGACTAGCGGGGGGGCCGTCGGAGATACGCAGTATTTT. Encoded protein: CASSQERTSGGAVGDTQYF.